What follows are 23 T cell receptor beta chains derived from one specimen sequenced in a study of beta chain features in type 1 diabetes. Study-wide results and caveats: There was a moderate but significant shortening of TCRB CDR3s in all four CD4+ subsets of Type 1 diabetes patients.

The entirety of the isolated RNA underwent reverse transcription, so expressed TCRB transcripts were sequenced. The assay was immunoSEQ multiplex PCR, and TCRdb's table has in-frame clones only and misses some. Of hundreds of thousands of clones in the sample, over 12% are singletons; the top ten hold 0.03% to 0.04%. Their cognate antigens are unknown. Sequencing was done on a sample of naive CD4+ T cells from blood. These receptors were obtained from a man aged 18-30 years with type 1 diabetes.

This clone was detected a few times. The V gene is TRBV9, the J gene TRBJ1-1, with D uncertain. Germline CDR1 SGDLS, CDR2 YYNGEE. The V end lost 3 bases, the J end lost 3 bases, and 6 bases lay between the germline ends. The CDR3 loop spans 12 amino acids. The CDR3 reads CASSGRDTEAFF. DNA for the CDR3: TGTGCCAGCAGCGGACGGGACACTGAAGCTTTCTTT.

The CDR3: CASSLGWVEGKLFF. The CDR3 coding sequence is TGTGCCAGCAGCTTAGGCTGGGTCGAAGGGAAACTGTTTTTT. The chain carries TRBV7-8 and TRBJ1-4; D is ambiguous. Trimming took 1 base from V and 11 from J, leaving 14 bases between them. The CDR3 length is 14 residues. Germline CDR1 SGHVS, CDR2 FQNEAQ.

The V gene is TRBV28, the J gene TRBJ1-3; no clear D gene. This CDR3 is built from 17 residues. Trimming stripped 6 bases from V and 0 bases from J, with 18 bases between. Germline-derived CDR1 and CDR2 are MDHEN and SYDVKM. The DNA of the CDR3 is TGTGCCAGCAGGCACCCCGGACGCGCACTCTCTGGAAACACCATATATTTT. Amino acid sequence: CASRHPGRALSGNTIYF.

This chain joins TRBV30 and TRBJ1-2; unclear D gene. CDR1 and CDR2 (germline): GTSNPN, SVGIG (reference sequence). V lost 0 bases, J lost 4 bases, and 15 bases lay in between. CDR3 size: 15 residues. CDR3 protein: CAWSVGWPVGYGYTF. CDR3 sequence (DNA): TGTGCCTGGAGTGTAGGTTGGCCGGTCGGCTATGGCTACACCTTC.

The chain uses TRBV9 and TRBJ2-1; 9 bases are shared with TRBD1. With 2 bases clipped from V and 9 bases from J, the junction kept 15 bases outside the gene matches. CDR1 is SGDLS, CDR2 YYNGEE, per germline. This CDR3 is 17 amino acids long. The CDR3 sequence: CASSVGPFTQGAAEQFF. CDR3 sequence (DNA): TGTGCCAGCAGCGTTGGCCCCTTTACACAGGGGGCAGCTGAGCAGTTCTTC.

As to this clone: One junction end disagrees with the germline gene, perhaps due to a read error. Other DNA sequences from this sample encode an identical CDR3 as well. The DNA of the CDR3 is TGTGCCTGGAGTGTAGGCGGGAGTAACAATGAACAGTTCTTC. Protein product: CAWSVGGSNNEQFF. The rearrangement uses TRBV30 and TRBJ2-1, with 7 bases identical to TRBD2. The germline V gene has CDR1 GTSNPN and CDR2 SVGIG (reference sequence). The CDR3 has 14 amino acids. Full variable domain (missing parts from reference TRBV30 and TRBJ2-1): SQTIHQWPATLVQPVGSPLSLECTVEGTSNPNLYWYRQAAGRGLQLLFYSVGIGQISSEVPQNLSASRPQDRQFILSSKKLLLSDSGFYLCAWSVGGSNNEQFFGPGTRLTVL.

The chain uses TRBV6-4 and TRBJ2-3; 8 bases align to TRBD2. V lost 6 bases, J lost 1 base, and 0 bases stayed unmatched. The CDR3 totals 13 residues. Germline V gene lookup returns CDR1 MRHNA and CDR2 SNTAGT. The CDR3 region is CASRTSGTDTQYF. The CDR3 region has the DNA TGTGCCAGCAGGACTAGCGGCACAGATACGCAGTATTTT.

The rearrangement links TRBV6-5 to TRBJ2-7; D not certain. The V gene lost 2 bases and the J gene lost 1 base, with 9 bases spanning the gap. This CDR3 has 14 residues. Germline CDR1 and CDR2: MNHEY and SVGAGI. The CDR3 coding sequence is TGTGCCAGCAGTTACACGCAGAGGTCCTACGAGCAGTACTTC. This encodes CASSYTQRSYEQYF.

This clone was observed a few times. This sequence joins TRBV7-3 and TRBJ2-3, with TRBD2 matching over 12 bases. CDR1 and CDR2 from the germline V gene are SGHTA and FQGTGA. V was pared by 5 bases and J by 6 bases, with 6 bases of the junction left unmatched. The CDR3 consists of 15 residues. CDR3: CASSIGLAGGDTQYF. The CDR3 DNA is TGTGCCAGCAGCATCGGGCTAGCGGGAGGGGATACGCAGTATTTT.

This clone was counted only a few times. The V and J genes are TRBV9 and TRBJ2-5; 8 nucleotides match TRBD1. Trimming removed 6 bases from V and 4 bases from J; junction bases left unmatched: 8. The CDR3 spans 14 residues. The germline V gene encodes CDR1 SGDLS and CDR2 YYNGEE. The CDR3 loop is CASKTGDFGETQYF. The CDR3 bases are TGTGCCAGCAAGACAGGGGATTTTGGAGAGACCCAGTACTTC.

The chain recombines TRBV5-4 with TRBJ1-1; possibly TRBD1 for D (6 bases). Germline V CDR1 and CDR2: SGHNT, YYREEE (reference sequence). CDR3 length equals 13 residues. The V end lost 4 bases, the J end lost 1 base, and 8 bases lay between the germline ends. CDR3 in amino acids: CASSTGQNTEAFF. CDR3 coding DNA: TGTGCCAGCAGCACGGGACAGAACACTGAAGCTTTCTTT.

This clone turned up a few times. The CDR3 sequence: CASSLWDRGNEQFF. CDR3 coding DNA: TGCGCCAGCAGCTTGTGGGACAGAGGCAATGAGCAGTTCTTC. The V and J genes are TRBV5-1 and TRBJ2-1, with 7 positions matching TRBD1. Germline CDR1 is SGHRS and CDR2 is YFSETQ. The ends lost 1 base at V and 6 bases at J; junction bases unmatched: 4. CDR3 size: 14 residues.

This clone showed up just a few times. J is TRBJ2-7 and V is TRBV5-6, with TRBD1 as a possible D gene (6 bases). The CDR3 has 15 residues. Germline V gene lookup returns CDR1 SGHDT and CDR2 YYEEEE. V was cut by 0 bases and J by 4 bases, with 14 bases left in between. CDR3 protein: CASSLGQTGDYEQYF. The CDR3 coding sequence is TGTGCCAGCAGCTTGGGACAGACAGGAGATTACGAGCAGTACTTC.

V is TRBV30 and J is TRBJ2-7; possibly TRBD1 or TRBD2 for D (5 bases each). V was clipped by 7 bases and J by 7 bases, with 23 bases between them. Germline V gene sequence: CDR1 GTSNPN, CDR2 SVGIG (reference sequence). The CDR3 is 14 residues long. The CDR3 protein is CALLRDPGRVEQYF. CDR3 sequence (DNA): TGTGCCTTATTACGGGACCCCGGGCGGGTAGAGCAGTACTTC.

The rearrangement links TRBV13 to TRBJ2-3, with 10 bases fitting TRBD2. This CDR3 has 16 amino acids. J lost 6 bases, V lost 5 bases, and 11 bases had no gene match. Germline V CDR1 and CDR2: PRHDT, FYEKMQ (reference sequence). The CDR3 DNA sequence: TGTGCCAGCAGCCCCCTCCGGACTAGCGGAGGGGATACGCAGTATTTT. Its translation is CASSPLRTSGGDTQYF.

The genes are TRBV9 and TRBJ2-3; a weak D match, TRBD2 (6 bases). The CDR3 length is 15 residues. Trimming took off 0 bases at V and 1 base at J, with 9 bases between the two ends. CDR1 and CDR2 (germline): SGDLS, YYNGEE. The CDR3 here is CASSVVSGGTDTQYF. CDR3 coding DNA: TGTGCCAGCAGCGTAGTTAGCGGTGGCACAGATACGCAGTATTTT. Variable domain in full (rest from reference TRBV9 and TRBJ2-3): DSGVTQTPKHLITATGQRVTLRCSPRSGDLSVYWYQQSLDQGLQFLIQYYNGEERAKGNILERFSAQQFPDLHSELNLSSLELGDSALYFCASSVVSGGTDTQYFGPGTRLTVL.

The chain joins TRBV5-6 to TRBJ2-5, with 7 bases aligning to TRBD1. Germline V gene data show CDR1 as SGHDT and CDR2 as YYEEEE. CDR3 size: 13 residues. V shed 0 bases and J 5 bases; nucleotides not matched to a gene: 1. CDR3 region: CASSLARGETQYF. The CDR3 DNA sequence: TGTGCCAGCAGCTTGGCCAGGGGGGAGACCCAGTACTTC.

This clone was observed a single time. The gene calls are TRBV6-1 and TRBJ1-1; D is unclear. The V and J ends lost 1 base and 0 bases respectively, with 9 bases between them. CDR3 size: 15 residues. From germline, CDR1 is MNHNS and CDR2 SASEGT. CDR3 sequence: CASSEGRRMNTEAFF. The CDR3 DNA sequence: TGTGCCAGCAGTGAAGGTAGGAGGATGAACACTGAAGCTTTCTTT.

The chain couples TRBV10-3 to TRBJ2-5; D is ambiguous. The germline gives CDR1 ENHRY, CDR2 SYGVKD. Trimming took off 5 bases at V and 5 bases at J, with 9 bases between the two ends. The CDR3 contains 12 residues. The CDR3 protein is CAISTLGETQYF. The CDR3 DNA sequence: TGTGCCATCAGTACCCTTGGGGAGACCCAGTACTTC.

The chain joins TRBV29-1 to TRBJ1-2, with a weak D call TRBD1 (6 bases). This CDR3 has 14 residues. The germline CDR1 and CDR2 sequences are SQVTM and ANQGSEA. V was clipped by 7 bases and J by 4 bases, with 19 bases between them. CDR3 amino acids: CSATDGTGIYGYTF. Here the CDR3 DNA reads TGCAGCGCCACCGATGGAACAGGGATCTATGGCTACACCTTC.

This clone was counted between two and nine times. V gene TRBV5-1 combines with J gene TRBJ1-1, with 8 positions matching TRBD1. Germline loops: CDR1 SGHRS, CDR2 YFSETQ. V dropped 7 bases and J dropped 1; count of bases not matched to a gene: 9. The length of the CDR3 is 15 residues. This CDR3 reads CASSRGQASNTEAFF. CDR3 DNA sequence: TGCGCCAGCTCAAGGGGACAGGCCTCGAACACTGAAGCTTTCTTT.

Only a few counts were recorded for this clone. The J gene is TRBJ1-1, the V gene TRBV5-6, with D unclear. The CDR3 consists of 13 residues. V was shortened by 5 bases and J by 1 base, with 9 bases between the two germline ends. CDR1 and CDR2 from the germline V gene are SGHDT and YYEEEE. The CDR3 nucleotides read TGTGCCAGCAGAATACGCCAGAACACTGAAGCTTTCTTT. Translating it yields CASRIRQNTEAFF.

V usage is TRBV7-9 and J usage is TRBJ2-5, with D possibly being TRBD1 (6 bases). The CDR3 length is 17 residues. V dropped 6 bases and J dropped 0 bases, with 20 bases sitting between them. Germline lookup yields CDR1 SEHNR and CDR2 FQNEAQ (reference sequence). The CDR3 bases are TGTGCCAGCAGTTACCTTACCGGACAGACACACCAAGAGACCCAGTACTTC. Translated: CASSYLTGQTHQETQYF.